This paragraph covers one T cell receptor beta chain sequence. The record originates from a study of blood T cells in healthy people across ages. Then a second PCR, running roughly 7 to 11 cycles, was carried out with a sample-barcoded 5' primer and a J-beta primer mix. Tagging of each cDNA molecule was performed by a template-switch adaptor with 12 random nucleotides. TCRdb redid the calling of the 5' RACE reads with MiXCR, one entry per CDR3 protein. The sample has 1.5 million to 2 million distinct CDR3 sequences, about 49% seen once. Germline V gives CDR1 SGHRS, CDR2 YFSETQ. The CDR3 is made up of 18 amino acids. V lost 5 bases and J 1 base, leaving 24 bases between the germline ends.

The sample consisted of blood. The sequence was collected from a woman between 40 and 50 years old in good health. The V call is TRBV5-1, the J call TRBJ1-1; D is unresolved. CDR3 sequence reads: CASRQDATITTGNTEAFF. Here the CDR3 DNA reads TGCGCCAGCAGGCAGGACGCGACCATAACTACGGGGAACACTGAAGCTTTCTTT. Full variable domain (rest looked up from reference TRBV5-1 and TRBJ1-1): KAGVTQTPRYLIKTRGQQVTLSCSPISGHRSVSWYQQTPGQGLQFLFEYFSETQRNKGNFPGRFSGRQFSNSRSEMNVSTLELGDSALYLCASRQDATITTGNTEAFFGQGTRLTVV.